These 10 T cell receptor beta chains were sequenced from one sample in a study of T cell responses to AZD1222 COVID-19 vaccine. Assay used: immunoSEQ multiplex PCR; TCRdb lists only in-frame clones, some missing. The table lists approximately 160,000 clones, about nine tenths of them singletons. The sequenced sample was peripheral blood, obtained on day 0 of AZD1222 vaccination. These receptor sequences come from an adult in good health.

This chain uses TRBV20-1 with TRBJ2-7, with D maybe TRBD1 (5 bases). The germline gives CDR1 DFQATT, CDR2 SNEGSKA (reference sequence). The CDR3 runs to 11 residues. In DNA, the CDR3 is TGCGGGGCAGACTCCTCCTACGAGCAGTACTTC. It encodes CGADSSYEQYF.

The V and J genes are TRBV5-5 and TRBJ1-1; D gene ambiguous. From germline, CDR1 is SGHKS and CDR2 YYEKEE (reference sequence). The CDR3 length is 14 residues. V lost 2 bases and J 1 base, leaving 9 bases between the germline ends. CDR3 protein: CASSFNVRNTEAFF. The CDR3 bases are TGTGCCAGCAGCTTCAACGTACGGAACACTGAAGCTTTCTTT.

This rearrangement joins TRBV27 to TRBJ1-3, with TRBD1 identical over 7 bases. CDR3 length equals 14 residues. V lost 6 bases and J lost 2; bases outside the gene matches: 4. Per the germline V gene, CDR1 is MNHEY and CDR2 is SMNVEV (reference sequence). This chain's CDR3 is CASSTGATGNTIYF. Here the CDR3 DNA reads TGTGCCAGCAGCACAGGGGCTACTGGAAACACCATATATTTT.

This chain connects TRBV2 to TRBJ1-5; D call uncertain. The germline V and J ends were trimmed by 4 bases and 5 bases, with 12 bases remaining between them. The CDR3 covers 14 residues. Germline V lookup: CDR1 SNHLY, CDR2 FYNNEI. CDR3: CASSVRGWDQPQHF. CDR3 bases: TGTGCCAGCAGTGTCCGAGGGTGGGATCAGCCCCAGCATTTT.

V is TRBV2 and J is TRBJ2-1; tentatively, D is TRBD2 (6 bases). Germline CDR1 is SNHLY and CDR2 is FYNNEI. Trimming cost V 5 bases and J 4 bases, with 9 bases left between them. The CDR3 loop spans 13 amino acids. The CDR3 coding sequence is TGTGCCAGCAGTCTCCGGGGGTACAATGAGCAGTTCTTC. Residues: CASSLRGYNEQFF.

J is TRBJ1-2 and V is TRBV28; D is undetermined. Trimming shortened V by 4 bases and J by 5 bases, and 14 bases separated the two germline ends. The CDR3 has 14 amino acids. Per the germline V gene, CDR1 is MDHEN and CDR2 is SYDVKM. In DNA form, the CDR3 reads TGTGCCAGCAGTTCTGGCAGGCCCGGGTATGGCTACACCTTC. Its translation is CASSSGRPGYGYTF.

V usage is TRBV5-6 and J usage is TRBJ1-1; D is possibly TRBD1 (6 bases). Trimming stripped 4 bases from V and 0 bases from J, with 10 bases between. CDR1 SGHDT and CDR2 YYEEEE come from the germline V gene. The CDR3 loop spans 14 amino acids. CDR3: CASSPGHMNTEAFF. The CDR3, as DNA: TGTGCCAGCAGCCCGGGACACATGAACACTGAAGCTTTCTTT.

This rearrangement joins TRBV7-6 to TRBJ1-4, with D unresolved. Trimming took off 1 base at V and 0 bases at J, with 6 bases between the two ends. The CDR3 covers 15 residues. Germline V lookup: CDR1 SGHVS, CDR2 FNYEAQ. CDR3: CASSLGSATNEKLFF. The CDR3 DNA reads TGTGCCAGCAGCTTAGGCAGTGCAACTAATGAAAAACTGTTTTTT.

On this clone: The junction departs from the called germline gene at one end, perhaps through a read error. The rearrangement uses TRBV7-7 and TRBJ1-1; tentative D call: TRBD1 (5 bases). CDR3 length: 13 amino acids. Germline V gene lookup returns CDR1 SSHAT and CDR2 FNYEAQ (reference sequence). This chain's CDR3 is CASSLGVGECAFF. CDR3 sequence (DNA): TGTGCTAGCAGCTTAGGGGTAGGGGAGTGCGCTTTCTTT.

The chain has TRBV11-3 and TRBJ1-6, with 10 nucleotides matching TRBD1. This CDR3 contains 14 residues. Germline lookup yields CDR1 SGHNT and CDR2 YENEEA. V gave up 5 bases and J gave up 8 bases; unmatched junction bases: 3. The DNA of the CDR3 is TGTGCCAGCAGCGCGGACAGGGGGGATTCACCCCTCCACTTT. It codes for CASSADRGDSPLHF.